The sequence of this T cell receptor beta chain was determined in a study of CD8+CD57+ T cells in acquired aplastic anemia. About the study: DNA recovered from sorted CD4+ and CD8+ cells had a mean of roughly 3 ug. The study obtained around 10 million reads on average for CD4+ cells from healthy donors.

CDR3 length equals 17 residues. CDR1 and CDR2 from the germline V gene are SGHVS and FQNEAQ. Unmatched junction bases numbered 7, after V lost 5 bases and J lost 4 bases. Study-wide findings and caveats: Patients and controls had in common fewer than 30 CD8+ CDR3 sequences. Any difference that existed in CD8+ Simpson's diversity between patients and controls was not significant.

Using genomic DNA as the template, TCR beta VDJ and CDR3 profiling was carried out. TCRdb itself ran the reads through MiXCR, one entry per CDR3 protein. Here the sample spans 100,000 to 150,000 distinct CDR3 sequences, 40% to 60% being singletons. Regarding this clonotype: What it binds is unknown.

This chain connects TRBV7-8 to TRBJ2-3; TRBD2 matches at 15 bases. Source material: sorted CD4+, CD8+, or CD8+CD57+ T cells (not recorded which) from PBMCs. The clonotype comes from a human donor in good health, serving as a control. DNA of the CDR3: TGTGCCAGCAGCCGGACTAGCGGGAGGGCCGGGGCAGATACGCAGTATTTT. Its protein is CASSRTSGRAGADTQYF. Full variable domain (missing parts from reference TRBV7-8 and TRBJ2-3): GAGVSQSPRYKVAKRGQDVALRCDPISGHVSLFWYQQALGQGPEFLTYFQNEAQLDKSGLPSDRFFAERPEGSVSTLKIQRTQQEDSAVYLCASSRTSGRAGADTQYFGPGTRLTVL.